This is a list of T cell receptor beta chains from one sample in a study of blood T cell repertoires in COVID-19. Profiling relied on immunoSEQ multiplex PCR, and the TCRdb table lists in-frame clones only, not all of them. The sample has some 160,000 clones, just under 85% seen once. Sequenced: peripheral blood. Every receptor here comes from a woman at least 80 years old with COVID-19, enrolled during active disease. Each CDR3 is given with its conserved first and last residue. A D gene is named only where the DNA matches it firmly. Expanded clones get a size class; other rows say once, few or many, or leave the size out.

size: .
D: .
J: TRBJ1-2
V: TRBV27
CDR3: CASTPIQGLGGYTF
DNA: TGTGCCAGCACCCCTATACAAGGACTCGGTGGCTACACCTTC

size: few
D: TRBD2
J: TRBJ2-7
V: TRBV7-8
CDR3: CASSLLRERDEQYF
DNA: TGTGCCAGCAGCTTACTGCGGGAGCGCGACGAGCAGTACTTC

size: .
D: TRBD2
J: TRBJ2-2
V: TRBV5-1
CDR3: CASSRLAGDTGELFF
DNA: TGCGCCAGCAGCCGACTAGCGGGGGACACCGGGGAGCTGTTTTTT

size: .
D: TRBD1
J: TRBJ1-1
V: TRBV12-3/TRBV12-4
CDR3: CASSPTGGPHGFF
DNA: TGTGCCAGCAGTCCCACAGGGGGACCCCATGGTTTCTTT

size: .
D: TRBD2
J: TRBJ2-3
V: TRBV5-4
CDR3: CASSFGGGAEAVTQYF
DNA: TGTGCCAGCAGCTTCGGCGGGGGGGCCGAAGCAGTTACGCAGTATTTT

size: .
D: .
J: TRBJ2-5
V: TRBV3-1/TRBV3-2
CDR3: CASSQDTPMRSLGTQYF
DNA: TGTGCCAGCAGCCAAGATACCCCCATGAGAAGTCTAGGGACCCAGTACTTC

size: .
D: .
J: TRBJ1-4
V: TRBV5-1
CDR3: CASSLAGRGGDEKLFF
DNA: TGCGCCAGCAGCTTGGCGGGGAGGGGCGGCGATGAAAAACTGTTTTTT

size: .
D: .
J: TRBJ2-1
V: TRBV5-1
CDR3: CASSLTGSSYNEQFF
DNA: TGCGCCAGCAGCTTAACAGGGAGTTCCTACAATGAGCAGTTCTTC

size: once
D: .
J: TRBJ1-3
V: TRBV5-5
CDR3: CASSFTGRNTIYF
DNA: TGTGCCAGCAGCTTCACAGGGCGAAACACCATATATTTT

size: .
D: TRBD2
J: TRBJ2-3
V: TRBV14
CDR3: CASSQYGRHLAGKTDTQYF
DNA: TGTGCCAGCAGCCAGTACGGTCGGCACCTAGCGGGAAAGACAGATACGCAGTATTTT

size: .
D: .
J: TRBJ1-5
V: TRBV21-1
CDR3: CASNRDRGLNNQPQHF
DNA: TGTGCCAGCAACCGGGACAGGGGGCTGAACAATCAGCCCCAGCATTTT

size: .
D: .
J: TRBJ1-1
V: TRBV18
CDR3: CASSPGLGVNTEAFF
DNA: TGTGCCAGCTCACCAGGTCTCGGGGTGAACACTGAAGCTTTCTTT

size: .
D: TRBD1
J: TRBJ1-6
V: TRBV28
CDR3: CATPGGTRNSPLHF
DNA: TGTGCCACTCCAGGGGGAACTAGGAATTCACCCCTCCACTTT

size: .
D: .
J: TRBJ1-1
V: TRBV6-5
CDR3: CATEGRPLNTEAFF
DNA: TGTGCCACGGAGGGACGGCCACTGAACACTGAAGCTTTCTTT

size: few
D: .
J: TRBJ1-5
V: TRBV18
CDR3: CASSPDGVRLRQPQHF
DNA: TGTGCCAGCTCACCAGACGGGGTACGGTTGAGGCAGCCCCAGCATTTT

size: .
D: .
J: TRBJ2-7
V: TRBV3-1/TRBV3-2
CDR3: CASSQPPAGEQYF
DNA: TGTGCCAGCAGCCAACCTCCCGCGGGCGAGCAGTACTTC

size: .
D: TRBD1
J: TRBJ1-6
V: TRBV19
CDR3: CASRSGQGILNSPLHF
DNA: TGTGCCAGTAGGTCGGGACAGGGGATTCTTAATTCACCCCTCCACTTT

size: .
D: .
J: TRBJ2-7
V: TRBV3-1/TRBV3-2
CDR3: CASSHGQGGEQYF
DNA: TGTGCCAGCAGCCACGGGCAGGGGGGCGAGCAGTACTTC

size: .
D: .
J: TRBJ2-5
V: TRBV28
CDR3: CATLRTGGETQYF
DNA: TGTGCCACCCTTCGGACAGGAGGGGAGACCCAGTACTTC

size: .
D: .
J: TRBJ1-5
V: TRBV28
CDR3: CASSSLRGGPLPQHF
DNA: TGTGCCAGCAGTTCCTTGAGGGGAGGGCCATTGCCCCAGCATTTT

size: .
D: TRBD2
J: TRBJ2-7
V: TRBV5-1
CDR3: CASSGTSGRPYEQYF
DNA: TGCGCCAGCAGCGGGACTAGCGGGAGACCCTACGAGCAGTACTTC

size: .
D: TRBD2
J: TRBJ2-3
V: TRBV5-1
CDR3: CASSLLAGGLADTQYF
DNA: TGCGCCAGCAGTTTATTAGCGGGGGGGCTGGCAGATACGCAGTATTTT

size: .
D: .
J: TRBJ1-5
V: TRBV19
CDR3: CASNSRPGRGQPQHF
DNA: TGTGCCAGTAACTCCAGGCCCGGGCGGGGTCAGCCCCAGCATTTT

size: .
D: .
J: TRBJ2-3
V: TRBV2
CDR3: CASSGSWGADTQYF
DNA: TGTGCCAGCAGTGGATCTTGGGGGGCAGATACGCAGTATTTT

size: .
D: .
J: TRBJ1-2
V: TRBV9
CDR3: CASSVATGNYGYTF
DNA: TGTGCCAGCAGCGTAGCTACAGGGAACTATGGCTACACCTTC

size: once
D: .
J: TRBJ2-7
V: TRBV3-1/TRBV3-2
CDR3: CASSPRGQAEQYF
DNA: TGTGCCAGCAGCCCAAGGGGTCAGGCCGAGCAGTACTTC

size: .
D: .
J: TRBJ1-1
V: TRBV28
CDR3: CASSSPDTSKRAFF
DNA: TGTGCCAGCAGTTCCCCTGACACGTCGAAACGCGCTTTCTTT

size: .
D: .
J: TRBJ1-1
V: TRBV11-2
CDR3: CASSSPQNTEAFF
DNA: TGTGCCAGCAGTTCCCCCCAGAACACTGAAGCTTTCTTT

size: .
D: .
J: TRBJ1-1
V: TRBV19
CDR3: CASSITGQGTLNTEAFF
DNA: TGTGCCAGTAGTATTACTGGTCAGGGCACTTTGAACACTGAAGCTTTCTTT

size: .
D: .
J: TRBJ2-3
V: TRBV2
CDR3: CASSVFEDTQYF
DNA: TGTGCCAGCAGTGTATTTGAGGATACGCAGTATTTT

size: .
D: .
J: TRBJ1-2
V: TRBV2
CDR3: CARNRGRVRNGYTF
DNA: TGTGCCAGAAATAGGGGGAGGGTCCGGAATGGCTACACCTTC

size: .
D: .
J: TRBJ2-7
V: TRBV6-5
CDR3: CASSFNSYEQYF
DNA: TGTGCCAGCAGTTTCAACTCCTACGAGCAGTACTTC

size: .
D: .
J: TRBJ2-1
V: TRBV9
CDR3: CASSVVSGSDEQFF
DNA: TGTGCCAGCAGCGTAGTATCGGGGTCGGATGAGCAGTTCTTC

size: .
D: TRBD1
J: TRBJ1-3
V: TRBV18
CDR3: CASSPDRGRPGNTIYF
DNA: TGTGCCAGCTCACCAGACAGGGGGCGTCCTGGAAACACCATATATTTT

size: .
D: TRBD1
J: TRBJ2-3
V: TRBV2
CDR3: CAMLRHPGQPLSDTQYF
DNA: TGTGCCATGCTACGACATCCGGGACAGCCCCTCTCAGATACGCAGTATTTT

size: .
D: .
J: TRBJ1-1
V: TRBV19
CDR3: CASREGGWTEAFF
DNA: TGTGCCAGTAGGGAAGGGGGTTGGACTGAAGCTTTCTTT

size: .
D: .
J: TRBJ1-2
V: TRBV3-1/TRBV3-2
CDR3: CASSQGQSDGYTF
DNA: TGTGCCAGCAGCCAAGGACAGTCTGATGGCTACACCTTC

size: .
D: .
J: TRBJ2-1
V: TRBV20-1
CDR3: CSASRGNRGNEQFF
DNA: TGCAGTGCTAGTAGGGGAAATAGGGGCAATGAGCAGTTCTTC

size: once
D: TRBD1
J: TRBJ1-2
V: TRBV2
CDR3: CASGTGARGIGYTF
DNA: TGTGCCAGCGGTACCGGGGCCAGGGGGATAGGCTACACCTTC

size: .
D: TRBD1
J: TRBJ2-5
V: TRBV7-7
CDR3: CASSRTGLRGETQYF
DNA: TGTGCTAGCAGTCGGACAGGACTCAGGGGAGAGACCCAGTACTTC

size: .
D: .
J: TRBJ1-1
V: TRBV2
CDR3: CASHRGAGAFF
DNA: TGTGCCAGCCACCGGGGGGCGGGGGCTTTCTTT

size: .
D: TRBD1
J: TRBJ1-5
V: TRBV20-1
CDR3: CSASIARDSHQPQHF
DNA: TGCAGTGCTAGTATCGCCCGGGACAGTCACCAGCCCCAGCATTTT

size: .
D: .
J: TRBJ1-5
V: TRBV5-1
CDR3: CASSLGQDDQPQHF
DNA: TGCGCCAGCAGCTTGGGGCAGGATGATCAGCCCCAGCATTTT

size: .
D: TRBD2
J: TRBJ2-1
V: TRBV4-1
CDR3: CASSQAPGTSSNEQFF
DNA: TGCGCCAGCAGCCAAGCTCCCGGGACTAGCAGCAATGAGCAGTTCTTC

size: .
D: TRBD1
J: TRBJ1-2
V: TRBV18
CDR3: CASSPGQGITDYGYTF
DNA: TGTGCCAGCTCACCGGGACAGGGGATTACGGACTATGGCTACACCTTC

size: .
D: TRBD2
J: TRBJ2-1
V: TRBV2
CDR3: CASSEPEGLAGTAYNEQFF
DNA: TGTGCCAGCAGTGAGCCGGAGGGACTAGCGGGAACAGCCTACAATGAGCAGTTCTTC

size: .
D: .
J: TRBJ1-2
V: TRBV7-3
CDR3: CASSLPGGGYTF
DNA: TGTGCCAGCAGCCTCCCTGGAGGAGGCTACACCTTC

size: .
D: .
J: TRBJ2-5
V: TRBV6-5
CDR3: CASSIRARQETQYF
DNA: TGTGCCAGCAGTATCAGGGCTCGGCAAGAGACCCAGTACTTC

size: .
D: .
J: TRBJ1-1
V: TRBV6-5
CDR3: CATKDRWVSEAFF
DNA: TGTGCCACCAAAGACAGGTGGGTGTCTGAAGCTTTCTTT

size: .
D: .
J: TRBJ2-7
V: TRBV7-9
CDR3: CASSFNYEQYF
DNA: TGTGCCAGCAGCTTCAACTACGAGCAGTACTTC

size: .
D: TRBD2
J: TRBJ2-1
V: TRBV4-2
CDR3: CASSPGTSGRGEQFF
DNA: TGTGCCAGCAGCCCCGGGACTAGCGGGAGGGGGGAGCAGTTCTTC

size: .
D: TRBD2
J: TRBJ2-1
V: TRBV6-6
CDR3: CASSPRLAGVSNEQFF
DNA: TGTGCCAGCAGTCCCCGACTAGCGGGAGTTAGCAATGAGCAGTTCTTC

size: .
D: TRBD2
J: TRBJ2-4
V: TRBV7-9
CDR3: CASSLRASGLAKNIQYF
DNA: TGTGCCAGCAGCTTACGTGCTAGCGGCCTAGCCAAAAACATTCAGTACTTC